This TCR beta chain was sequenced in a study of blood T cells in healthy people across ages. Broader study findings: Percentage of naive T cells showed a strong correlation with TCR beta diversity. Age showed a roughly linear inverse relationship with TCR beta diversity per million T cells.

The CDR3 is made up of 13 amino acids. V shed 6 bases and J 10 bases; nucleotides not matched to a gene: 9. CDR1 is SQVTM, CDR2 ANQGSEA, per germline. A second PCR, run for roughly 7 to 12 cycles, used a sample-barcoded 5' primer plus a J-beta primer mix. Per sample, CDR3-containing paired-end reads numbered at least 2.5 million. One entry per CDR3 protein, called by TCRdb with MiXCR from the 5' RACE reads. The data hold hundreds of thousands of distinct CDR3 sequences, with over 40% observed a single time. Comment on this clonotype: No antigen is known for it.

This receptor was identified in a woman aged 80 or over in good health. The sequenced sample consisted of blood. The chain uses TRBV29-1 and TRBJ1-6, with 7 bases identical to TRBD1. CDR3 bases: TGCAGCGTCCGCTTACAGGGGTACTCACCCCTCCACTTT. Translating it yields CSVRLQGYSPLHF.